The 4 T cell receptor beta chains below were found in one sample sequenced in a study of cytomegalovirus exposure and HLA in healthy donors (dated by TCRdb to 2016 to 2017). Library prep was done by the immunoSEQ multiplex PCR assay. A mixture of 60 forward primers for TCR Vbeta segments and 13 reverse primers for TCR Jbeta segments was used in the multiplex PCR. As stored in TCRdb, this immuneACCESS dataset retains in-frame rearrangements with V and J assigned. A fraction of the clones does not appear; measured against another copy, unresolved V genes explain less than half of the discrepancy, and the remainder lacks a known reason. This sample has about 120,000 clones in its table, and roughly two thirds of those were observed once. The top ten constitute over 1.5% of the sample. Sample: PBMCs. These receptors all stem from a man younger than 45 in good health and CMV-seropositive.

The chain couples TRBV28 to TRBJ2-3; the match to TRBD1 covers 7 bases. V dropped 3 bases and J dropped 0; count of bases not matched to a gene: 12. The V gene's germline CDR1 is MDHEN and CDR2 SYDVKM. The CDR3 is 18 amino acids. This CDR3 reads CASSFPRDRIKSTDTQYF. In DNA, the CDR3 is TGTGCCAGCAGTTTCCCCCGGGACAGAATAAAGAGCACAGATACGCAGTATTTT.

The chain is built from TRBV29-1 and TRBJ2-7; 7 bases fit TRBD1. The CDR3 has 12 residues. Per germline, CDR1 SQVTM and CDR2 ANQGSEA. V dropped 4 bases and J dropped 3; count of bases not matched to a gene: 3. CDR3 DNA sequence: TGCAGCGTTGGACAGGGCTTCTACGAGCAGTACTTC. Translation: CSVGQGFYEQYF.

CDR3 loop: CASSARQTALYTEAFF. For the CDR3, the DNA is TGTGCCAGCAGTGCACGACAGACAGCTCTTTACACTGAAGCTTTCTTT. V and J are TRBV6-1 and TRBJ1-1; perhaps TRBD1 as D (5 bases). The ends were cut back, 4 bases at V and 3 bases at J, with 18 bases in the middle. From germline, CDR1 is MNHNS and CDR2 SASEGT. This CDR3 has 16 residues.

The V and J genes are TRBV6-6 and TRBJ1-4; D remains unclear. Germline V gene data show CDR1 as MNHNY and CDR2 as SVGAGI (reference sequence). The ends were cut back, 7 bases at V and 6 bases at J, with 15 bases in the middle. This CDR3 is built from 14 residues. The CDR3 DNA reads as TGTGCCAGCACTTATGAGATGTTTTATGAAAAACTGTTTTTT. Protein sequence: CASTYEMFYEKLFF.